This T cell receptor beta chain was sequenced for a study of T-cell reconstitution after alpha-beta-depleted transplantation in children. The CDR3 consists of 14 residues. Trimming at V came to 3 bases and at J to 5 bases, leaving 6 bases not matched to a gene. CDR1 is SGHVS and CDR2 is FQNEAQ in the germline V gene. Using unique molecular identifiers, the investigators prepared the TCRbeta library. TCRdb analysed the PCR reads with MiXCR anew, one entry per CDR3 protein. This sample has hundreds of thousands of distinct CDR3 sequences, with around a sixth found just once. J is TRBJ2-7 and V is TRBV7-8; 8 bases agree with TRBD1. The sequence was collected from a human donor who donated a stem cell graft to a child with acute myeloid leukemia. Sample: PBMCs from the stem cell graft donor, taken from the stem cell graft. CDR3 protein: CASSFSLQGDEQYV. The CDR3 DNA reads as TGTGCCAGCAGCTTTTCACTACAGGGGGACGAGCAGTACGTC.